This entry concerns a single TCR beta chain. Antigen specificity is unknown. CDR1 SEHNR and CDR2 FQNEAQ come from the germline V gene (reference sequence). After removal of 6 bases from V and 2 bases from J, the junction contained 7 bases not matched to a gene. The CDR3 is made up of 15 amino acids. TCRdb keeps only in-frame clones here, not all; method: immunoSEQ multiplex PCR. This sample carries 89,000 or so clones, about 93% of them seen once, and the ten largest clones take approximately 2.6%. The data stem from a study of PD-1 blockade in classical Hodgkin lymphoma. In every patient, relapse followed autologous stem cell transplantation, while exposure to brentuximab vedotin differed. Complete response, partial response or progressive disease were the best responses. Study conclusions and caveats: The study found complete responders had baseline diversity similar to newly diagnosed patients. It was CD4+ TCR diversity, not CD8+, that rose significantly by C4D1. Nivolumab initiation under 1 year post-ASCT meant exclusion.

The TCR was taken from a human donor with classical Hodgkin lymphoma. The gene calls are TRBV7-9 and TRBJ1-3; 7 nucleotides agree with TRBD1. This sample comprised peripheral blood mononuclear cells (PBMCs), obtained before the second cycle of nivolumab. CDR3 DNA sequence: TGTGCCAGCAGTGGACAGGAAACGGCTGGAAACACCATATATTTT. Translated, it gives CASSGQETAGNTIYF. The full variable domain, rest sourced from reference TRBV7-9 and TRBJ1-3, is DTGVSQNPRHKITKRGQNVTFRCDPISEHNRLYWYRQTLGQGPEFLTYFQNEAQLEKSRLLSDRFSAERPKGSFSTLEIQRTEQGDSAMYLCASSGQETAGNTIYFGEGSWLTVV.